This record looks at one T cell receptor (beta chain) sequence and its context. Its target is unknown. A far larger clone is one nucleotide away, so this likely arose from a read error. The source of the sample is a study of shared clonotypes between healthy human individuals. Whole-study results and caveats: Deeper or shallower sequencing was expected to change how clonotypes are shared among donors.

The authors ran unsorted PBMC replicate PCRs on about 300 ng DNA, about 30,000 T cell genomes. The protocol was immunoSEQ multiplex PCR, while the TCRdb copy is restricted to in-frame clones and leaves out a portion. This sample has hundreds of thousands of clones, with roughly 77% found just once. In germline, CDR1 is GTSNPN, CDR2 SVGIG (reference sequence). The CDR3 has 13 amino acids. Donors were healthy HIV-negative adults without recent acute infections or vaccinations. The V call is TRBV30, the J call TRBJ1-2; no reliable D call. The sequenced sample consisted of PBMCs. This clonotype was obtained from a woman in her forties in good health. Some clones in this sample may be carry-over from other donors' samples. CDR3: CTWSEMTHYGYTF. CDR3 bases: TGTACCTGGAGTGAGATGACTCACTATGGCTACACCTTC.